These 11 T cell receptor beta chains were all obtained from the same sample, sequenced in a study of OX40 agonist ivuxolimab in advanced cancers. Measured with immunoSEQ multiplex PCR; TCRdb has only the in-frame clones, and not every one. The sample includes nearly 80,000 clones, roughly 91% of them seen just once. The source was CD4+ or CD8+ T cells sorted from blood, collected in a trial of the OX40 agonist ivuxolimab. The receptors derive from an adult with an advanced solid tumor such as melanoma, head and neck, liver or kidney cancer.

The rearrangement uses TRBV2 and TRBJ1-5; 8 nucleotides line up with TRBD1. J lost 4 bases, V lost 5 bases, and 10 bases had no gene match. The V gene's germline CDR1 is SNHLY and CDR2 FYNNEI. The CDR3 runs 16 residues. The CDR3, as DNA: TGTGCCAGCAGTCCTCATGGACAGGGCCGGAATCAGCCCCAGCATTTT. Translated: CASSPHGQGRNQPQHF.

The chain has TRBV5-1 and TRBJ1-2; 10 bases line up with TRBD1. The length of the CDR3 is 15 residues. The germline gives CDR1 SGHRS, CDR2 YFSETQ. V lost 1 base to trimming and J lost 8 bases; unmatched junction nucleotides: 8. CDR3 nucleotide sequence: TGCGCCAGCAGCTTGCCTCGACAGGGGGCAGAGGGCTACACCTTC. Amino acid sequence: CASSLPRQGAEGYTF.

V and J are TRBV21-1 and TRBJ2-7; TRBD1 is taken as the D call from the table, unchecked against the DNA. TRBV21-1 is given as a pseudogene. CDR3 length equals 14 residues. This CDR3 is CATVPGQKSDEQYV. In DNA, the CDR3 is TGTGCCACCGTACCGGGACAGAAGTCGGACGAGCAGTACGTC.

The chain employs TRBV9 and TRBJ2-5; 15 positions agree with TRBD2. Trimming cost V 0 bases and J 2 bases; bases outside gene matches: 2. The germline gives CDR1 SGDLS, CDR2 YYNGEE. This CDR3 contains 17 residues. The CDR3: CASSVAGTSGGQETQYF. The CDR3 DNA is TGTGCCAGCAGCGTAGCTGGGACTAGCGGGGGGCAAGAGACCCAGTACTTC.

The chain couples TRBV7-9 to TRBJ1-6; D might be TRBD1 (5 bases). CDR1 is SEHNR and CDR2 is FQNEAQ in the germline V gene (reference sequence). This CDR3 has 15 residues. V lost 6 bases to trimming and J lost 5 bases, with 14 bases between them. CDR3 sequence: CASSRGLEDNSPLHF. In DNA form, the CDR3 reads TGTGCCAGCAGTCGGGGGTTGGAGGATAATTCACCCCTCCACTTT.

This rearrangement joins TRBV28 to TRBJ1-2, with TRBD1 matching over 7 bases. Germline lookup yields CDR1 MDHEN and CDR2 SYDVKM. The CDR3 covers 16 residues. V lost 10 bases, J lost 8 bases, and 22 bases stayed unmatched. As DNA, the CDR3 is TGTGCCAAAAGGGGGGGGACAGTCCTGGATATGGGAGGCTACACCTTC. Protein sequence: CAKRGGTVLDMGGYTF.

The chain joins TRBV12-5 to TRBJ2-1, with TRBD2 matching 7 bases. The germline V gene encodes CDR1 LGHNT and CDR2 FRNRAP. V trimming: 5 bases; J trimming: 7 bases; junction bases outside the gene matches: 11. The CDR3 spans 15 residues. The CDR3 reads CASGGLVGDRNEQFF. CDR3 coding DNA: TGTGCTAGTGGTGGACTAGTCGGGGACCGAAATGAGCAGTTCTTC.

This chain uses TRBV6-1 with TRBJ1-2; a possible D gene is TRBD1 (6 bases). The germline CDR1 and CDR2 sequences are MNHNS and SASEGT. V lost 5 bases to trimming and J lost 9 bases, with 13 bases between them. There are 12 residues in the CDR3. DNA for the CDR3: TGTGCCAGCAGTTTAACAGGGCAAAGCTACACCTTC. Translated: CASSLTGQSYTF.

V and J are TRBV5-1 and TRBJ2-5; D might be TRBD1 (5 bases). Germline CDR1 SGHRS, CDR2 YFSETQ. CDR3 length: 14 amino acids. V shed 2 bases and J shed 1 base, with 9 bases lying between them. CDR3 in amino acids: CASSFTGSQETQYF. CDR3 coding DNA: TGCGCCAGCAGCTTTACAGGCTCCCAAGAGACCCAGTACTTC.

This clone was seen a single time. This chain joins TRBV5-5 and TRBJ1-5; unclear D gene. V gave up 3 bases and J gave up 2 bases, with 9 bases separating them. Germline-derived CDR1 and CDR2 are SGHKS and YYEKEE (reference sequence). This CDR3 comprises 14 residues. The CDR3: CASSSMAGNQPQHF. The CDR3 DNA is TGTGCCAGCAGCTCCATGGCGGGCAATCAGCCCCAGCATTTT.

The V and J genes are TRBV30 and TRBJ1-5; D ambiguous. Germline values: CDR1 GTSNPN, CDR2 SVGIG (reference sequence). The CDR3 is 13 amino acids. With 2 bases removed from V and 3 bases from J, the gap between germline ends came to 8 bases. CDR3 nucleotide sequence: TGTGCCTGGAGTAAGACTATCAATCAGCCCCAGCATTTT. This sequence encodes CAWSKTINQPQHF.